This T cell receptor beta chain emerged from a study of T cell responses to AZD1222 COVID-19 vaccine. General study findings and limits: There were mostly white British donors and more females than males, and clonal diversity was possibly underestimated. Close to half of all spike-specific TCRs reportedly target regions of the variants that are unmutated.

On this clone: The antigen is unknown.

With V trimmed by 2 bases and J by 2 bases, 8 bases remained unmatched. The CDR3 consists of 16 residues. Germline V gene lookup returns CDR1 MNHEY and CDR2 SMNVEV (reference sequence). Sequencing used immunoSEQ multiplex PCR; TCRdb keeps in-frame clones, though not all of them. Of over 130,000 clones listed, about 89% were seen once; the top ten hold around 4.7%. J is TRBJ1-1 and V is TRBV27, with 7 bases matching TRBD1. Sequenced here: peripheral blood, sampled on day 0 of AZD1222 vaccination. The receptor comes from an adult in good health. CDR3 region: CASSLRGLNPNTEAFF. The DNA of the CDR3 is TGTGCCAGCAGTTTAAGGGGGCTCAACCCCAACACTGAAGCTTTCTTT.